These 2 T cell receptor beta chains were sequenced from one sample in a study of breast tumors, draining lymph nodes, adjacent tissues. TCRdb re-analysed the multiplex PCR reads in MiXCR, keeping a single row per CDR3 protein. The sample includes 200,000 or so distinct CDR3 sequences, roughly 31% of them seen just once. Breast cancer patients provided tissue from their axillary draining lymph nodes. Sequencing input: axillary lymph node tissue. Source of these receptors: a female donor with breast cancer. Some clones in this sample may be carry-over from other donors' samples.

The V call is TRBV12-3 or TRBV12-4, the J call TRBJ1-2, with 7 bases fitting TRBD1. V was pared by 3 bases and J by 8 bases, with 6 bases of the junction left unmatched. The CDR3 runs 13 residues. In DNA, the CDR3 is TGTGCCAGCAGTTTCAAGGGGGCGCGGGGCTACACCTTC. It codes for CASSFKGARGYTF.

This clonotype has a count of ten or more. The gene calls are TRBV5-6 and TRBJ2-7; either TRBD1 or TRBD2 may supply D (5 bases each). V dropped 3 bases and J dropped 0 bases, with 16 bases sitting between them. The CDR3 contains 16 residues. Germline V gene lookup returns CDR1 SGHDT and CDR2 YYEEEE. The CDR3 region is CASSSSGTRSSYEQYF. Written as DNA, the CDR3 is TGTGCCAGCAGCTCTTCCGGGACGAGGAGCTCCTACGAGCAGTACTTC.